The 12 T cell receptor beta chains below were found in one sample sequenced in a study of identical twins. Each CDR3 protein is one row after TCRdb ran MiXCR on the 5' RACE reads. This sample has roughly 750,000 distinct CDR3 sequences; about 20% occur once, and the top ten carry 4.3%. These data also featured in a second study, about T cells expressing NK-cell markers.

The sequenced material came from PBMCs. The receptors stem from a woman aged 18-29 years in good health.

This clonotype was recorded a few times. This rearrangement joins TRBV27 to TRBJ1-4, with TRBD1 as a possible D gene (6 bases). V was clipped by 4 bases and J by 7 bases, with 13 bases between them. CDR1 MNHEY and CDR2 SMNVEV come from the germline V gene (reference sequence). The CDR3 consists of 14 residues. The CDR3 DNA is TGTGCCAGCAGTTCGCCGGGCAGGGGTGAAAAACTGTTTTTT. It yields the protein CASSSPGRGEKLFF.

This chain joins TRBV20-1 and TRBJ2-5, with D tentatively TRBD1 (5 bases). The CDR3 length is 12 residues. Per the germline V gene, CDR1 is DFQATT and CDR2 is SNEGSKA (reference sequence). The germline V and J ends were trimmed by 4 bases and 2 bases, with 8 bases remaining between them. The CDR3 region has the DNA TGCAGTGCTAAAGGGGATCAAGAGACCCAGTACTTC. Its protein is CSAKGDQETQYF.

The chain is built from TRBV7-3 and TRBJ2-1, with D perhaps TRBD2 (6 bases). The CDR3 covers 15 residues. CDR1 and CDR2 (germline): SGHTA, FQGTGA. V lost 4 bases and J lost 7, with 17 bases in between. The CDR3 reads CASSSVAVSGNEQFF. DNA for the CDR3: TGTGCCAGCAGCTCGGTAGCGGTTAGTGGGAATGAGCAGTTCTTC.

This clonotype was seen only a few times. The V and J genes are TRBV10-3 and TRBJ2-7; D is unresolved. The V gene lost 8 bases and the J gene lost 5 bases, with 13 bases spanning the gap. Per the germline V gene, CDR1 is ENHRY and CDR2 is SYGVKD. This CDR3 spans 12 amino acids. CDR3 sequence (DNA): TGTGCCATCTCCGAACGACTCCACGAGCAGTACTTC. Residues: CAISERLHEQYF.

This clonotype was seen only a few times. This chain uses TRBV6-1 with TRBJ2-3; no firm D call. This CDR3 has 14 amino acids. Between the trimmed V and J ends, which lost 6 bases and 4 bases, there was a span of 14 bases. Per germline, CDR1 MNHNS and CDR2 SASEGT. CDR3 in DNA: TGTGCCAGCAGGCGTACGTCAAGTTCAGATACGCAGTATTTT. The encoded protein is CASRRTSSSDTQYF.

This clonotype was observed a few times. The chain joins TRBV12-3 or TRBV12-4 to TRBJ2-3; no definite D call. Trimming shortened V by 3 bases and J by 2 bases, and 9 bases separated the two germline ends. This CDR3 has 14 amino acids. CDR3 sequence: CASSFIPATDTQYF. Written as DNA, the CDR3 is TGTGCCAGCAGTTTTATCCCAGCCACAGATACGCAGTATTTT.

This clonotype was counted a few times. The CDR3 protein is CASSPGAGEVNEQFF. In DNA form, the CDR3 reads TGCGCCAGCAGCCCCGGGGCAGGGGAGGTAAATGAGCAGTTCTTC. V and J are TRBV4-1 and TRBJ2-1; possibly TRBD1 or TRBD2 for D (6 bases each). The CDR3 is made up of 15 amino acids. Trimming removed 4 bases from V and 7 bases from J, with 17 bases in between. The germline CDR1 and CDR2 sequences are MGHRA and YSYEKL.

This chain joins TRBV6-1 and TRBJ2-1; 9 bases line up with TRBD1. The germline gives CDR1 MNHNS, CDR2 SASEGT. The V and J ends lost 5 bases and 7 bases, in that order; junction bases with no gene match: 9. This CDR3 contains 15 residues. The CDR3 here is CASSPGQGIVNEQFF. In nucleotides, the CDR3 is TGTGCCAGCAGTCCAGGACAGGGGATCGTGAATGAGCAGTTCTTC.

In DNA form, the CDR3 reads TGTGCCAGCAGGGGAGGCAGGACGGGGAACTATGGCTACACCTTC. This codes for CASRGGRTGNYGYTF. This chain links TRBV12-3 or TRBV12-4 with TRBJ1-2; D is unclear. The CDR3 runs 15 residues. Trimming pared 6 bases from V and 2 bases from J, leaving 16 bases between.

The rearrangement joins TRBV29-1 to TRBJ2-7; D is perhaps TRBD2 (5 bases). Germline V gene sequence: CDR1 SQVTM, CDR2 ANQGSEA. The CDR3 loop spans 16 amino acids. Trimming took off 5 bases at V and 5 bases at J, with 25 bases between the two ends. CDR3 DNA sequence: TGCAGCGTTCTTAGGCCTGGGGAGCTTGCAATCCACGAGCAGTACTTC. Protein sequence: CSVLRPGELAIHEQYF.

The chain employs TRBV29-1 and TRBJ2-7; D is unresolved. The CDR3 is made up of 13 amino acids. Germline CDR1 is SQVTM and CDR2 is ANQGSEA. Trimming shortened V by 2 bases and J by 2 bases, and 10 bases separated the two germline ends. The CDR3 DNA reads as TGCAGCGTTGAATTGGATATAGCCTACGAGCAGTACTTC. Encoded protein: CSVELDIAYEQYF.

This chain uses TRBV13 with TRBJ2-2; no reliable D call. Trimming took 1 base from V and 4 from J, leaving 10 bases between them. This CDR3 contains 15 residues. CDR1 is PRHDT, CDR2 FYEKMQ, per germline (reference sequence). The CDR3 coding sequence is TGTGCCAGCAGCTTAGAGGCGCGAGTCACCGGGGAGCTGTTTTTT. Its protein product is CASSLEARVTGELFF.